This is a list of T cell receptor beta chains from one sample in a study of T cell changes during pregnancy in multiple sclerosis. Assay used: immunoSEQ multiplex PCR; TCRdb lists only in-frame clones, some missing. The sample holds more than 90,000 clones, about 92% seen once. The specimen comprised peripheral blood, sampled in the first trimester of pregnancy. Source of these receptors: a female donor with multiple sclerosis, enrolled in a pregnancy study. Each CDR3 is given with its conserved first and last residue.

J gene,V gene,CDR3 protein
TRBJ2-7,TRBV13,CASSTLTLTGVDEQYF
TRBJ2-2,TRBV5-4,CASSLAVNTGELFF
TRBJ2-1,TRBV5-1,CASSFGTSGRALDEQFF
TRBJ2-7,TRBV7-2,CASSSHRDSSYEQYF
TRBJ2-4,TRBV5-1,CASSPIQGVDIQYF
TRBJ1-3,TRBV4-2,CASSQDLGQGGGNTIYF
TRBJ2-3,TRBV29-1,CSALTDTQYF
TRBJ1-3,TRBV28,CASSGLDRVLPGNTIYF
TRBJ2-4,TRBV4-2,CASSSGTAIAKNIQYF
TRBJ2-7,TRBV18,CASSPDMGLAGYEQYF
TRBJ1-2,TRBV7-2,CASTQGGVTYGYTF
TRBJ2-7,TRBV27,CASSSQQLLYEQYF
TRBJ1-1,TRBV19,CASSIQGNTEAFF
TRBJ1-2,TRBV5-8,CASRRTGTGVRDGYTF